The next 26 T cell receptor beta chains were all read from a single sample in a study of T cell repertoires in cytomegalovirus infection. These receptors lack a known antigen. MiXCR, run by TCRdb on the reads, gives a single entry per CDR3 protein. The data hold 900,000 to 950,000 distinct CDR3 sequences, with approximately 32% observed a single time. The sample in question was cultured CD8+ T cells from PBMCs, obtained from culture after CMV antigen stimulation. These receptors were collected from a human donor in good health (CMV status not recorded). Some clones in this sample may be carry-over from other donors' samples.

In its sample, this clonotype was seen a few times. The V call is TRBV28, the J call TRBJ2-5; perhaps TRBD2 as D (7 bases). The germline V gene encodes CDR1 MDHEN and CDR2 SYDVKM. This CDR3 is built from 12 residues. The V gene lost 8 bases and the J gene lost 6 bases, with 13 bases spanning the gap. The CDR3 DNA follows: TGTGCCAGCGATGCGGGGGCCCAGACCCAGTACTTC. This translates into CASDAGAQTQYF.

This clonotype was counted between two and nine times. V usage is TRBV6-5 and J usage is TRBJ2-7; D is ambiguous. The germline V gene has CDR1 MNHEY and CDR2 SVGAGI. The CDR3 is made up of 13 amino acids. Trimming pared 6 bases from V and 3 bases from J, leaving 12 bases between. CDR3 sequence: CASRSSPLYEQYV. CDR3 nucleotide sequence: TGTGCCAGCAGGTCATCCCCTCTCTACGAGCAGTACGTC.

This clonotype was detected only a few times. This chain connects TRBV7-3 to TRBJ1-1; D unclear. Germline CDR1 is SGHTA and CDR2 is FQGTGA. The V and J ends lost 3 bases and 1 base respectively, with 9 bases between them. The CDR3 length is 14 residues. CDR3 DNA: TGTGCCAGCAGCTTGCCTTCAGAGAACACTGAAGCTTTCTTT. Translated, it gives CASSLPSENTEAFF.

Here the CDR3 reads CASSLSRGPYEQYV. The CDR3 region has the DNA TGTGCCAGCAGCCTCTCCAGGGGGCCCTACGAGCAGTACGTC. This sequence joins TRBV6-2 or TRBV6-3 and TRBJ2-7; 8 bases are shared with TRBD1. Per germline, CDR1 MNHEY and CDR2 SVGEGT. This CDR3 has 14 amino acids. Trimming cost V 6 bases and J 2 bases; bases outside gene matches: 6.

This clonotype was counted ten times or more. The chain joins TRBV7-6 to TRBJ2-3; D is ambiguous. Trimming removed 1 base at V and 4 bases at J, with 12 bases between. CDR3 length: 15 amino acids. The germline V gene has CDR1 SGHVS and CDR2 FNYEAQ. The CDR3 DNA is TGTGCCAGCAGCTTAGAGCAGCCACTCGCAGATACGCAGTATTTT. Its protein is CASSLEQPLADTQYF.

This clonotype came up a few times. The chain links TRBV10-3 to TRBJ2-5; 8 positions match TRBD2. V was pared by 10 bases and J by 0 bases, with 4 bases of the junction left unmatched. Germline V lookup: CDR1 ENHRY, CDR2 SYGVKD. The CDR3 totals 13 residues. The CDR3 DNA is TGTGCCACCTTAGCGGGGAACCAAGAGACCCAGTACTTC. Its protein is CATLAGNQETQYF.

The chain has TRBV12-3 or TRBV12-4 and TRBJ1-1; weak D call: TRBD1 (6 bases). Trimming stripped 1 base from V and 10 bases from J, with 16 bases between. The CDR3 is made up of 14 amino acids. The CDR3 loop reads CASSLGAGGVSAFF. In DNA, the CDR3 is TGTGCCAGCAGTTTAGGGGCTGGGGGCGTCTCAGCTTTCTTT.

This clonotype was seen a few times. The J gene is TRBJ1-2, the V gene TRBV7-9; D is uncertain. Germline V lookup: CDR1 SEHNR, CDR2 FQNEAQ (reference sequence). Deletions cut 8 bases from V and 6 bases from J, with 16 bases between. The CDR3 is 13 residues long. CDR3 in amino acids: CASDGPLGDGYTF. The DNA of the CDR3 is TGTGCCAGCGATGGACCACTGGGCGATGGCTACACCTTC.

In this sample, this clonotype turned up a few times. The chain has TRBV27 and TRBJ2-2; 8 positions agree with TRBD1. This CDR3 is 18 amino acids long. Germline values: CDR1 MNHEY, CDR2 SMNVEV (reference sequence). Trimming removed 3 bases from V and 2 bases from J; junction bases left unmatched: 11. CDR3 sequence (DNA): TGTGCCAGCAGTTTTCTTGGTCAGGGGGCTCGTAACACCGGGGAGCTGTTTTTT. This translates into CASSFLGQGARNTGELFF.

This rearrangement joins TRBV11-1 to TRBJ1-2; D not resolved. Trimming cost V 2 bases and J 6 bases, with 19 bases left between them. The CDR3 loop spans 16 amino acids. Germline V gene data show CDR1 as SGHAT and CDR2 as FQDESV (reference sequence). CDR3 nucleotides: TGTGCCAGCAGCTTAATAGCTCGAGGGTATTATGATGGCTACACCTTC. This codes for CASSLIARGYYDGYTF.

This clonotype was picked up a small number of times. This chain joins TRBV10-3 and TRBJ1-2, with TRBD1 identical over 9 bases. V dropped 0 bases and J dropped 4; count of bases not matched to a gene: 6. Germline V gene sequence: CDR1 ENHRY, CDR2 SYGVKD. The CDR3 is 16 amino acids. This CDR3 is CAISESTGGFSYGYTF. In nucleotides, the CDR3 is TGTGCCATCAGTGAGTCTACAGGGGGCTTCAGCTATGGCTACACCTTC.

Here the CDR3 DNA reads TGCGCCAGCACCCTCGGACAGGGCGGGAACGAGCAGTACTTC. It yields the protein CASTLGQGGNEQYF. The chain employs TRBV10-2 and TRBJ2-7, with 8 bases fitting TRBD1. Germline V gene data show CDR1 as WSHSY and CDR2 as SAAADI. V shed 7 bases and J 5 bases; nucleotides not matched to a gene: 10. The CDR3 totals 14 residues.

This clonotype has more than one count but fewer than ten. The chain carries TRBV2 and TRBJ2-1; D call uncertain. The CDR3 runs 12 residues. V dropped 0 bases and J dropped 7 bases, with 4 bases sitting between them. Germline assignment: CDR1 SNHLY and CDR2 FYNNEI. DNA for the CDR3: TGTGCCAGCAGTGAAGCGGGGAATGAGCAGTTCTTC. As protein: CASSEAGNEQFF.

The rearrangement uses TRBV6-2 or TRBV6-3 and TRBJ2-1; TRBD1 might be the D (6 bases). Germline-derived CDR1 and CDR2 are MNHEY and SVGEGT. This CDR3 is built from 15 residues. V lost 4 bases, J lost 3 bases, and 13 bases lay in between. In DNA form, the CDR3 reads TGTGCCAGCAGTTCACCGGGACAAAACTACAATGAGCAGTTCTTC. As protein: CASSSPGQNYNEQFF.

This rearrangement joins TRBV4-1 to TRBJ1-1; 12 nucleotides match TRBD1. This CDR3 region has 17 residues. V shed 5 bases and J 0 bases; nucleotides not matched to a gene: 7. From germline, CDR1 is MGHRA and CDR2 YSYEKL. CDR3 sequence (DNA): TGCGCCAGCAGCAATACCGGGACAGGGGGCTTGAACACTGAAGCTTTCTTT. This translates into CASSNTGTGGLNTEAFF.

V usage is TRBV7-9 and J usage is TRBJ2-3; the match to TRBD1 covers 8 bases. The CDR3 is 18 amino acids. V gave up 0 bases and J gave up 4 bases; unmatched junction bases: 12. Germline values: CDR1 SEHNR, CDR2 FQNEAQ (reference sequence). The CDR3 spells CASSLAQNDRGFADTQYF. CDR3 in DNA: TGTGCCAGCAGCTTAGCACAGAACGACAGGGGTTTCGCAGATACGCAGTATTTT.

In this sample, this clonotype turned up a few times. This chain uses TRBV6-1 with TRBJ2-1; D gene unclear. Germline V gene data show CDR1 as MNHNS and CDR2 as SASEGT. V shed 0 bases and J shed 8 bases, with 5 bases lying between them. This CDR3 spans 12 amino acids. CDR3 region: CASSEAQDEQFF. As DNA, the CDR3 is TGTGCCAGCAGTGAAGCGCAGGATGAGCAGTTCTTC.

The chain combines TRBV6-5 with TRBJ1-6; tentative D call: TRBD1 (5 bases). V was cut by 7 bases and J by 8 bases, with 18 bases left in between. The CDR3 has 15 residues. In germline, CDR1 is MNHEY, CDR2 SVGAGI. CDR3 DNA sequence: TGTGCCAGCACCGCCTTCACAGGTCGGGATTCACCCCTCCACTTT. Translated, it gives CASTAFTGRDSPLHF.

The chain couples TRBV5-4 to TRBJ1-1; a possible D gene is TRBD1 (5 bases). V dropped 6 bases and J dropped 8 bases, with 14 bases sitting between them. Germline-derived CDR1 and CDR2 are SGHNT and YYREEE (reference sequence). The CDR3 runs to 12 residues. The CDR3 region has the DNA TGTGCCAGCACCCGGGGGGACGGCGAAGCTTTCTTT. This gives the protein CASTRGDGEAFF.

The rearrangement links TRBV7-4 to TRBJ2-5, with TRBD2 identical over 7 bases. The junction had 10 bases not matched to a gene; V was cut back by 7 bases and J by 2 bases. Germline V gene lookup returns CDR1 SGHVT and CDR2 SQSDAQ. The CDR3 totals 15 residues. CDR3 sequence: CASITSGLPQETQYF. In DNA, the CDR3 is TGTGCCAGCATCACATCGGGACTACCACAAGAGACCCAGTACTTC.

This clonotype has just a few counts. This chain joins TRBV28 and TRBJ1-3, with D hard to call. The CDR3 totals 15 residues. Germline-derived CDR1 and CDR2 are MDHEN and SYDVKM. The V and J ends lost 3 bases and 3 bases respectively, with 12 bases between them. In DNA form, the CDR3 reads TGTGCCAGCAGTTTCCACCCCGGAGGTGGAAACACCATATATTTT. This translates into CASSFHPGGGNTIYF.

This clonotype has a handful of counts. V gene TRBV10-2 combines with J gene TRBJ2-4; D could derive from TRBD1 or TRBD2 (7 bases each). The CDR3 is made up of 14 amino acids. Trimming removed 5 bases from V and 7 bases from J, with 15 bases in between. The germline V gene has CDR1 WSHSY and CDR2 SAAADI. The CDR3 loop is CASSPQGGVNIQYF. The CDR3 DNA sequence: TGCGCCAGCAGTCCTCAGGGGGGGGTGAACATTCAGTACTTC.

This clonotype was observed a handful of times. V usage is TRBV6-1 and J usage is TRBJ2-3; TRBD2 is a possible D gene (5 bases). The V gene lost 2 bases and the J gene lost 1 base, with 10 bases spanning the gap. Germline CDR1 is MNHNS and CDR2 is SASEGT. CDR3 size: 15 residues. CDR3 amino acids: CASSERGFGTDTQYF. The CDR3 nucleotides are TGTGCCAGCAGTGAACGAGGGTTTGGCACAGATACGCAGTATTTT.

This clonotype has just a few counts. This chain uses TRBV7-9 with TRBJ2-1, with TRBD2 matching over 13 bases. The CDR3 spans 17 residues. Germline trimming cut 6 bases from V and 0 bases from J; bases unmatched to any gene: 5. The germline gives CDR1 SEHNR, CDR2 FQNEAQ (reference sequence). The CDR3 nucleotides are TGTGCCAGCAGTTCGACTAGCGGGGGGCCCTCCTACAATGAGCAGTTCTTC. Amino acids: CASSSTSGGPSYNEQFF.

This clonotype showed up just a few times. The CDR3 protein is CASSPGLQISFF. The CDR3 DNA reads as TGTGCCAGCAGCCCGGGACTGCAGATCAGTTTCTTT. The chain combines TRBV7-9 with TRBJ1-1, with a possible D match to TRBD1 (5 bases). The CDR3 runs 12 residues. V lost 5 bases to trimming and J lost 13 bases, with 17 bases between them. Germline CDR1 SEHNR, CDR2 FQNEAQ (reference sequence).

This clonotype was recorded a few times. The chain links TRBV20-1 to TRBJ2-7; D uncertain. There are 12 residues in the CDR3. Trimming removed 3 bases from V and 4 bases from J, with 10 bases in between. The germline V gene has CDR1 DFQATT and CDR2 SNEGSKA (reference sequence). This CDR3 reads CSARTPSYEQYV. CDR3 bases: TGCAGTGCTAGGACACCCTCTTACGAGCAGTACGTC.